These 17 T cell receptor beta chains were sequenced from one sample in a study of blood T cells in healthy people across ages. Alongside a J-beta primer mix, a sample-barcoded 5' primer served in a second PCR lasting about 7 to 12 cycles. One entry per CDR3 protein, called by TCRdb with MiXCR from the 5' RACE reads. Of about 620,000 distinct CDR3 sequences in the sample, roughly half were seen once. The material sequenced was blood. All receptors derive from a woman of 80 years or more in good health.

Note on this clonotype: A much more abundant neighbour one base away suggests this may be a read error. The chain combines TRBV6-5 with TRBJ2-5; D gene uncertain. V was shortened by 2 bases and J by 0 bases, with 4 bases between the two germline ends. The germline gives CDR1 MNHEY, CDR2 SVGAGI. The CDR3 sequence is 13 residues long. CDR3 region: CASSYPYQETQYF. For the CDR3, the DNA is TGTGCCAGCAGTTACCCTTACCAAGAGACCCAGTACTTC.

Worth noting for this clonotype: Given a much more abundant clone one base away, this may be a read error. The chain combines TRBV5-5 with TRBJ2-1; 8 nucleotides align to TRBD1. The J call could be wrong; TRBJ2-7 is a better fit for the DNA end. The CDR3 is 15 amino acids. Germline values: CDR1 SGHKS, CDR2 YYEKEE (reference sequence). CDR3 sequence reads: CASSPTGESYNEQYF. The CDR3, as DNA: TGTGCCAGCAGCCCGACAGGGGAATCCTACAATGAGCAGTACTTC.

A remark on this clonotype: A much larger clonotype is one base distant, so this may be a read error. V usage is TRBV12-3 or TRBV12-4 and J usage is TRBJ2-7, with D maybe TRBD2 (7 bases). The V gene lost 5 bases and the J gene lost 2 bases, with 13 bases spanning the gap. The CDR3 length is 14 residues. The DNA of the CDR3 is TGTGCCAGCAGTGTCGGGGGGCCCGCCTACGAGCAGTACTTC. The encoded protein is CASSVGGPAYEQYF.

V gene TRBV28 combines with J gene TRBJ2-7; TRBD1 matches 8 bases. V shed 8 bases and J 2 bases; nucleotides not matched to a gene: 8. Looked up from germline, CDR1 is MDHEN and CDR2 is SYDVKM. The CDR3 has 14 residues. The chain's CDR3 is CASHKTGAPYEQYF. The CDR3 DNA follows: TGTGCCAGCCATAAGACAGGGGCACCCTACGAGCAGTACTTC.

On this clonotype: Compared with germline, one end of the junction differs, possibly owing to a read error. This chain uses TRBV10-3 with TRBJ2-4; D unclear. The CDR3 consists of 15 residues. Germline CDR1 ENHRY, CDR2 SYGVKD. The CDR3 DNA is TGTGCCATCAGTGATGGAGAATTAGTCAAAAACACTCAGTACTTC. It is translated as CAISDGELVKNTQYF.

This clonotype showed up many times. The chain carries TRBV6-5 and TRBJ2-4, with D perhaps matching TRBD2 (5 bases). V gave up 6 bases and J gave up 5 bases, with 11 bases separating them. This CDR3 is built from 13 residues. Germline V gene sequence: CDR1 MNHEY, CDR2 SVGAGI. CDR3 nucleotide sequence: TGTGCCAGCAGCCCCGGACTGGAAAACATTCAGTACTTC. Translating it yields CASSPGLENIQYF.

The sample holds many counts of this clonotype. Written as DNA, the CDR3 is TGCGCCAGCAGGGGGGACTTCTACAATGAGCAGTACTTC. Translating it yields CASRGDFYNEQYF. This chain links TRBV5-1 with TRBJ2-1; TRBD2 might be the D (6 bases). The J call may not be correct, given that the DNA end is closer to TRBJ2-7. Per the germline V gene, CDR1 is SGHRS and CDR2 is YFSETQ. The length of the CDR3 is 13 residues.

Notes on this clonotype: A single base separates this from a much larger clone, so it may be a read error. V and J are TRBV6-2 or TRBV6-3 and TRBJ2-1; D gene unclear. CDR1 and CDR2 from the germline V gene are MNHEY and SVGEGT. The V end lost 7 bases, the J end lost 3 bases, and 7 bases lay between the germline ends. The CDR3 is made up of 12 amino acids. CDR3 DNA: TGTGCCAGCATCACTAACTACAATGAGCAGTTCTTC. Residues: CASITNYNEQFF.

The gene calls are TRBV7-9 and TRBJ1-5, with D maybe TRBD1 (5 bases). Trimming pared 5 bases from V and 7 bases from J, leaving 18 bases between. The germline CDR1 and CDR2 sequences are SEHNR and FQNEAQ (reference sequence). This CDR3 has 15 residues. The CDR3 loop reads CASSLTATLEQPQHF. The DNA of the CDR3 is TGTGCCAGCAGCCTGACAGCTACCTTGGAGCAGCCCCAGCATTTT.

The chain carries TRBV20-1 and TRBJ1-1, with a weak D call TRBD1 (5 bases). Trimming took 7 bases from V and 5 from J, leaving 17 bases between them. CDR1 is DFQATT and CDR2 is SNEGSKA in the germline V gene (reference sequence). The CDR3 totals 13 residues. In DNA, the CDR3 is TGCAGTGTTACCACCTCAGGGAAAACTGAAGCTTTCTTT. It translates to CSVTTSGKTEAFF.

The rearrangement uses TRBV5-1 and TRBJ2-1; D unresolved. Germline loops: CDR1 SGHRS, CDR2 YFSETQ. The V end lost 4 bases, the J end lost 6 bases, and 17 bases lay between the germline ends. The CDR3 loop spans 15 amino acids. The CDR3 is CASSPLVSFRNEQFF. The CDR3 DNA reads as TGCGCCAGCAGCCCGCTAGTTTCTTTTCGCAATGAGCAGTTCTTC.

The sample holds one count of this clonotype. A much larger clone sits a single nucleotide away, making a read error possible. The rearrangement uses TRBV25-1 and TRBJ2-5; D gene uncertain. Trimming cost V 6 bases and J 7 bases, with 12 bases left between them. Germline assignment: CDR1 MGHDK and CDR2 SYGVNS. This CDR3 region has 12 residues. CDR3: CASSIGFVTQYF. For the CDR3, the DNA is TGTGCCAGCAGCATAGGGTTCGTGACCCAGTACTTC. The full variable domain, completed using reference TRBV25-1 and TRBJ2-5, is EADIYQTPRYLVIGTGKKITLECSQTMGHDKMYWYQQDPGMELHLIHYSYGVNSTEKGDLSSESTVSRIRTEHFPLTLESARPSHTSQYLCASSIGFVTQYFGPGTRLLVL.

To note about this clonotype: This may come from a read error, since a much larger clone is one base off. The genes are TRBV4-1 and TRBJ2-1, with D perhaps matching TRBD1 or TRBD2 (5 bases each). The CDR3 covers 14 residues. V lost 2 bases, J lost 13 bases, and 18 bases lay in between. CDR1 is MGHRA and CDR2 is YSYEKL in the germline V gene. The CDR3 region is CASSQLGTRNIQFF. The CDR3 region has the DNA TGCGCCAGCAGCCAATTAGGGACGAGAAACATTCAGTTCTTC.

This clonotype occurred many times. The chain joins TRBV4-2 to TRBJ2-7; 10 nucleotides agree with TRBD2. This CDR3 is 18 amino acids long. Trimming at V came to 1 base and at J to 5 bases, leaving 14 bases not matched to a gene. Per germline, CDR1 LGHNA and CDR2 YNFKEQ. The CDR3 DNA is TGTGCCAGCAGCCAAGGAGTTAGAGTGCTAGCGGGAGACGACGAGCAGTACTTC. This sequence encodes CASSQGVRVLAGDDEQYF.

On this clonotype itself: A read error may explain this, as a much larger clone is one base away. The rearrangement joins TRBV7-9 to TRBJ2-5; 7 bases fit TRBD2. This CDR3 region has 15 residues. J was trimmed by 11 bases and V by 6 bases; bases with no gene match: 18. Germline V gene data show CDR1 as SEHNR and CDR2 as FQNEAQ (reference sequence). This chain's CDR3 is CASSSGTNQGNEQYF. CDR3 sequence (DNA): TGTGCCAGCAGTTCGGGGACTAACCAAGGCAATGAGCAGTACTTC. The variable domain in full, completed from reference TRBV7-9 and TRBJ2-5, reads DTGVSQNPRHKITKRGQNVTFRCDPISEHNRLYWYRQTLGQGPEFLTYFQNEAQLEKSRLLSDRFSAERPKGSFSTLEIQRTEQGDSAMYLCASSSGTNQGNEQYFGPGTRLLVL.

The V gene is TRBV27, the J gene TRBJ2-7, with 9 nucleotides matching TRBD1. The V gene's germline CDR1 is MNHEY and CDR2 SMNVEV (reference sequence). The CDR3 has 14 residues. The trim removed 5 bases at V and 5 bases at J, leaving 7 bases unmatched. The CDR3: CASSPDRGRDEQYF. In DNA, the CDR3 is TGTGCCAGCAGTCCGGACAGGGGTAGGGACGAGCAGTACTTC.

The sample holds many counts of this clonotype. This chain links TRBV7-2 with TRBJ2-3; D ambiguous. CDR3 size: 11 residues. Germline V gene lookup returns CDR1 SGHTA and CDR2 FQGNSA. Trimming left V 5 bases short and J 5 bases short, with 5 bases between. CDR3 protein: CASSVIDTQYF. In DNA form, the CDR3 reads TGTGCCAGCAGCGTGATAGATACGCAGTATTTT.